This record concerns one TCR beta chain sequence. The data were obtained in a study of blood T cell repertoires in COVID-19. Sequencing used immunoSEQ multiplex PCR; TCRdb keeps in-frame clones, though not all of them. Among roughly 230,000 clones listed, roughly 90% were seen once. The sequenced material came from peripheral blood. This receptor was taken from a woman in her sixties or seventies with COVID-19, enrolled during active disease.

This CDR3 reads CASSLDPVVGELFF. DNA of the CDR3: TGTGCCAGCAGCCTTGATCCGGTGGTGGGGGAGCTGTTTTTT. The chain joins TRBV7-3 to TRBJ2-2; D uncertain. CDR1 and CDR2 (germline): SGHTA, FQGTGA. Trimming removed 5 bases from V and 8 bases from J, with 15 bases in between. CDR3 length equals 14 residues.